The 7 T cell receptor beta chains below all came from one sample that was sequenced in a study of vaccination effects on CD4 cells after COVID-19. Their antigens remain unidentified. The ViraFEST assay expanded antigen-specific CD4+ T cells with viral peptide pools before sequencing. Following 10 days of culture, CD4+ T cells were isolated. None of these healthy vaccinees had been infected with SARS-CoV-2 before vaccination. The assay was immunoSEQ multiplex PCR, and TCRdb's table has in-frame clones only and misses some. The table lists about 25,000 clones, approximately 83% of them singletons. Specimen: CD4+ T cells from PBMCs cultured with HCoV-NL63 spike peptides, collected before COVID-19 vaccination. The source of these receptors is a human donor who received a COVID-19 vaccine.

In DNA form, the CDR3 reads TGTGCCAGCAGTGAACGGGGCGTTGGCCCTGAAGCTTTCTTT. Translation: CASSERGVGPEAFF. The chain joins TRBV2 to TRBJ1-1, with D possibly being TRBD1 (5 bases). CDR1 is SNHLY and CDR2 is FYNNEI in the germline V gene. CDR3 size: 14 residues. With 2 bases removed from V and 6 bases from J, the gap between germline ends came to 13 bases.

This chain links TRBV10-3 with TRBJ1-5; D might be TRBD1 (6 bases). The length of the CDR3 is 13 residues. Germline CDR1 and CDR2: ENHRY and SYGVKD. Between the trimmed V and J ends, which lost 6 bases and 7 bases, there was a span of 13 bases. The CDR3 protein is CAIRDSTGQPQHF. CDR3 in DNA: TGTGCCATCAGGGACAGTACGGGGCAGCCCCAGCATTTT.

This clone was detected a few times. The rearrangement links TRBV14 to TRBJ2-1, with D unresolved. The CDR3 covers 17 residues. Trimming shortened V by 1 base and J by 0 bases, and 13 bases separated the two germline ends. Germline V CDR1 and CDR2: SGHDN, FVKESK. The CDR3 protein is CASSQASLRSSYNEQFF. The CDR3 DNA reads TGTGCCAGCAGCCAAGCTAGTCTCCGATCCTCCTACAATGAGCAGTTCTTC.

The chain employs TRBV27 and TRBJ2-7; D is undetermined. The germline V gene encodes CDR1 MNHEY and CDR2 SMNVEV (reference sequence). This CDR3 region has 15 residues. Trimming stripped 0 bases from V and 5 bases from J, with 14 bases between. The CDR3 nucleotides read TGTGCCAGCAGTTTATCCCTTCCGGGTAGCCACGAGCAGTACTTC. Protein product: CASSLSLPGSHEQYF.

The rearrangement uses TRBV12-3 or TRBV12-4 and TRBJ2-1, with unresolved D. Trimming removed 7 bases from V and 5 bases from J, with 12 bases in between. The length of the CDR3 is 13 residues. The chain's CDR3 is CASKAGWNNEQFF. As DNA, the CDR3 is TGTGCCAGCAAGGCAGGCTGGAACAATGAGCAGTTCTTC.

The chain employs TRBV29-1 and TRBJ2-6; TRBD1 is a possible D gene (6 bases). This CDR3 is built from 14 residues. V dropped 4 bases and J dropped 2 bases, with 9 bases sitting between them. Germline CDR1 SQVTM, CDR2 ANQGSEA. Written as DNA, the CDR3 is TGCAGCGTTGGAGGGGGAGCTGGGGCCAACGTCCTGACTTTC. This sequence encodes CSVGGGAGANVLTF.

This clone was observed a single time. This chain connects TRBV18 to TRBJ2-3; tentatively, D is TRBD1 (7 bases). Trimming pared 2 bases from V and 3 bases from J, leaving 12 bases between. CDR1 is KGHSH and CDR2 is LQKENI in the germline V gene. CDR3 length: 15 residues. The CDR3 reads CASSPEQGRTDTQYF. CDR3 nucleotides: TGTGCCAGCTCACCAGAACAGGGGAGGACAGATACGCAGTATTTT.